This T cell receptor beta chain is from a study of blood T cells in healthy people across ages. The use of a sample-barcoded 5' primer and a J-beta primer mix characterized a second PCR of 7 to 11 cycles. TCRdb itself ran the 5' RACE reads through MiXCR, one entry per CDR3 protein. In the table there are 650,000 to 700,000 distinct CDR3 sequences, roughly half of which are singletons. The CDR3 has 16 residues. Germline assignment: CDR1 LGHDT and CDR2 YNNKEL (reference sequence). V was clipped by 7 bases and J by 0 bases, with 16 bases between them. This clonotype was seen only a few times. This chain links TRBV3-1 with TRBJ1-3; D remains ambiguous. The sequenced material came from blood. The clonotype was recovered from a woman of 80 years or more in good health. The CDR3 here is CASTPGSESSGNTIYF. The CDR3 nucleotides read TGTGCCAGCACCCCGGGCAGTGAGAGCTCTGGAAACACCATATATTTT.